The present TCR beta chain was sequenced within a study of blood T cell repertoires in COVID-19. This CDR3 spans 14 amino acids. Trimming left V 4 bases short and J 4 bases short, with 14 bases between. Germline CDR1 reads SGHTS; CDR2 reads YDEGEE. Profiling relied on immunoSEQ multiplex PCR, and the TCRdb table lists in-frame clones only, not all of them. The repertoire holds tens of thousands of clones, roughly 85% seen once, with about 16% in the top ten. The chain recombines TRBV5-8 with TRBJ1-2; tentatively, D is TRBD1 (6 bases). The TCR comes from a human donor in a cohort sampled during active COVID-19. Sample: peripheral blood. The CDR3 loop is CASSPDGGGYGYTF. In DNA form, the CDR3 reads TGTGCCAGCAGCCCGGATGGGGGCGGCTATGGCTACACCTTC.